This T cell receptor (beta chain) was found in a study of T cells in women clearing cervical HPV infection. Notes on the study in general: Timing of associations relative to infection is unclear; T-cell subsets were not isolated.

Clones were read by immunoSEQ multiplex PCR, and TCRdb kept only the in-frame ones, dropping some. This listing includes tens of thousands of clones. Details on this clone: Its antigen is unidentified. The CDR3 extends 3 residues past the end of the read, so its final part is completed from the germline J gene.

Looked up from germline, CDR1 is SNHLY and CDR2 is FYNNEI. The CDR3 has 11 amino acids. Trimming removed 10 bases at V and 8 bases at J, with 13 bases between. Sequenced material: blood buffy coat. The source is a woman between 18 and 70 years old with a cervical HPV16 infection that either progressed to CIN3+ or cleared (not recorded which). This sequence joins TRBV2 and TRBJ2-3; the D gene is possibly TRBD2 (5 bases). The CDR3 loop reads CAIHAAGTQYF. Incomplete CDR3 DNA: TGTGCCATACATGCGGCGGGTACG.